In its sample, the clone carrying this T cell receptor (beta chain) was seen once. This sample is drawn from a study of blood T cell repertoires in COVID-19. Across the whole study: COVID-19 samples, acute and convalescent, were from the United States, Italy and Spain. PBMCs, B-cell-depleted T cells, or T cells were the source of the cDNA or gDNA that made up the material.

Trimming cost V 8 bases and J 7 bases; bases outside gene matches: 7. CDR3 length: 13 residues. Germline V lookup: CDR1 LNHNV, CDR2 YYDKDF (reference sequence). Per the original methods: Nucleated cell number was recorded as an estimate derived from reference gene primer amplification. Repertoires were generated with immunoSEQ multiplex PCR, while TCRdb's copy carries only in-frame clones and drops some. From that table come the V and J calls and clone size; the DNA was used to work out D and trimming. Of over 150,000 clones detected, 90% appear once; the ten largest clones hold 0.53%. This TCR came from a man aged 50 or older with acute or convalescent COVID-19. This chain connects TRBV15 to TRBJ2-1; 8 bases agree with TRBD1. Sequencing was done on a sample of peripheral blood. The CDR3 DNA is TGTGCCACCTGGGAGACAGGGGTTAATGAGCAGTTCTTC. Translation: CATWETGVNEQFF. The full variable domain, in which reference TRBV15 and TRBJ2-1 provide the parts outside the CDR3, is DAMVIQNPRYQVTQFGKPVTLSCSQTLNHNVMYWYQQKSSQAPKLLFHYYDKDFNNEADTPDNFQSRRPNTSFCFLDIRSPGLGDTAMYLCATWETGVNEQFFGPGTRLTVL.